A single sample gave rise to the 22 T cell receptor beta chains below, sequenced in a study of T cells in tuberculosis (dated by TCRdb to the late 2010s). The method was the immunoSEQ multiplex PCR assay. TCRdb carries this immuneACCESS record with in-frame sequences only. Its versions omit some clonotypes, under half of them owing to an unresolved V gene in the studies checked, with the rest unexplained. Counted in this sample were about 30,000 clones; 94% of them appeared once. 6.5% to 8% of the sample rests with the top ten. The sample consisted of PBMCs. Receptor source: a donor aged 5 to 30 with latent tuberculosis or without tuberculosis infection.

The J gene is TRBJ1-1, the V gene TRBV7-3; 10 nucleotides agree with TRBD1. In germline, CDR1 is SGHTA, CDR2 FQGTGA. V lost 5 bases, J lost 4 bases, and 10 bases stayed unmatched. CDR3 size: 16 residues. This CDR3 is CASSPGGGQGVTEAFF. For the CDR3, the DNA is TGTGCCAGCAGCCCGGGAGGCGGACAGGGGGTCACTGAAGCTTTCTTT. Variable domain in full (rest from reference TRBV7-3 and TRBJ1-1): GAGVSQTPSNKVTEKGKYVELRCDPISGHTALYWYRQSLGQGPEFLIYFQGTGAADDSGLPNDRFFAVRPEGSVSTLKIQRTERGDSAVYLCASSPGGGQGVTEAFFGQGTRLTVV.

V and J are TRBV5-1 and TRBJ1-5; unclear D gene. Germline V gene sequence: CDR1 SGHRS, CDR2 YFSETQ. V lost 5 bases to trimming and J lost 6 bases, with 12 bases between them. CDR3 length equals 13 residues. The CDR3 nucleotides are TGCGCCAGCAGTTTTAGTCCGGTTCAGCCCCAGCATTTT. Amino acids: CASSFSPVQPQHF.

V usage is TRBV30 and J usage is TRBJ2-7, with 7 bases fitting TRBD2. CDR1 and CDR2 (germline): GTSNPN, SVGIG (reference sequence). The CDR3 contains 12 residues. After removal of 8 bases from V and 2 bases from J, the junction contained 6 bases not matched to a gene. In nucleotides, the CDR3 is TGTGCCGGATCGGCGGGGGCCTACGAGCAGTACTTC. Its translation: CAGSAGAYEQYF.

V usage is TRBV25-1 and J usage is TRBJ2-7; D might be TRBD2 (6 bases). V dropped 6 bases and J dropped 7 bases, with 10 bases sitting between them. Germline V lookup: CDR1 MGHDK, CDR2 SYGVNS. CDR3 length: 11 amino acids. CDR3 DNA sequence: TGTGCCAGCAGCGACGCGGGGGAGCAGTACTTC. This translates into CASSDAGEQYF.

DNA of the CDR3: TGTGCCAGCAGCTTAGGGCCGGGGAACAGCTATTCGTACGAGCAGTACTTC. This gives the protein CASSLGPGNSYSYEQYF. The rearrangement uses TRBV7-6 and TRBJ2-7; the D gene is possibly TRBD2 (5 bases). Looked up from germline, CDR1 is SGHVS and CDR2 is FNYEAQ. The CDR3 spans 17 residues. Trimming cost V 1 base and J 4 bases, with 20 bases left between them.

This CDR3 reads CAWSVRRSNQPQHF. The CDR3 bases are TGTGCCTGGAGTGTACGGCGGAGCAATCAGCCCCAGCATTTT. The chain recombines TRBV30 with TRBJ1-5, with D unclear. CDR1 GTSNPN and CDR2 SVGIG come from the germline V gene (reference sequence). The CDR3 totals 14 residues. V dropped 0 bases and J dropped 1 base, with 7 bases sitting between them.

The chain is built from TRBV9 and TRBJ2-1; 8 bases match TRBD2. The CDR3 runs 14 residues. The V and J ends lost 0 bases and 8 bases, in that order; junction bases with no gene match: 4. The germline V gene encodes CDR1 SGDLS and CDR2 YYNGEE. The chain's CDR3 is CASSVAGGFHEQFF. The CDR3 coding sequence is TGTGCCAGCAGCGTAGCGGGAGGGTTTCATGAGCAGTTCTTC.

The V gene is TRBV10-3, the J gene TRBJ1-5; no reliable D call. The ends were cut back, 5 bases at V and 2 bases at J, with 13 bases in the middle. The CDR3 covers 15 residues. Germline V CDR1 and CDR2: ENHRY, SYGVKD. The CDR3 DNA follows: TGTGCCATCAGTACCGGGTTTGAGGGCAATCAGCCCCAGCATTTT. The encoded protein is CAISTGFEGNQPQHF.

The chain uses TRBV5-4 and TRBJ1-4, with TRBD1 as a possible D gene (6 bases). Between the trimmed V and J ends, which lost 4 bases and 5 bases, there was a span of 15 bases. There are 15 residues in the CDR3. Germline CDR1 SGHNT, CDR2 YYREEE (reference sequence). The CDR3 DNA is TGTGCCAGCAGCCCTAGGGGGGGTGGCAATGAAAAACTGTTTTTT. This gives the protein CASSPRGGGNEKLFF.

As DNA, the CDR3 is TGTGCCAGCGGGGGGAGGGCAGGTGGCGAAAAACTGTTTTTT. Residues: CASGGRAGGEKLFF. V usage is TRBV27 and J usage is TRBJ1-4, with D perhaps TRBD1 (5 bases). This CDR3 contains 14 residues. V lost 8 bases and J lost 8, with 18 bases in between. The germline V gene has CDR1 MNHEY and CDR2 SMNVEV (reference sequence).

The J gene is TRBJ1-2, the V gene TRBV7-9, with 7 bases that match TRBD1. V gave up 11 bases and J gave up 0 bases; unmatched junction bases: 6. This CDR3 contains 13 residues. Germline-derived CDR1 and CDR2 are SEHNR and FQNEAQ (reference sequence). The CDR3: CAFRDRANYGYTF. As DNA, the CDR3 is TGTGCCTTTAGGGACAGAGCTAACTATGGCTACACCTTC.

This chain connects TRBV30 to TRBJ1-1; TRBD1 agrees at 7 bases. V dropped 4 bases and J dropped 2; count of bases not matched to a gene: 7. Germline loops: CDR1 GTSNPN, CDR2 SVGIG (reference sequence). The length of the CDR3 is 14 residues. In DNA form, the CDR3 reads TGTGCCTGGAAAAGACAGGGCTTAAACACTGAAGCTTTCTTT. Amino acid sequence: CAWKRQGLNTEAFF.

The CDR3 DNA reads as TGTGCCAGCAGTCGTAATAGCAATCAGCCCCAGCATTTT. It yields the protein CASSRNSNQPQHF. The chain employs TRBV6-5 and TRBJ1-5; D is undetermined. V gave up 5 bases and J gave up 0 bases, with 5 bases separating them. The CDR3 covers 13 residues. CDR1 and CDR2 from the germline V gene are MNHEY and SVGAGI.

The chain is built from TRBV6-4 and TRBJ1-1, with D tentatively TRBD1 (5 bases). V was trimmed by 3 bases and J by 5 bases, leaving 10 bases between them. The germline V gene encodes CDR1 MRHNA and CDR2 SNTAGT. The CDR3 is 13 amino acids. The CDR3: CASSEGQGTEAFF. The CDR3 bases are TGTGCCAGCAGTGAGGGCCAGGGAACTGAAGCTTTCTTT.

The chain couples TRBV5-1 to TRBJ2-2; 9 nucleotides match TRBD2. Germline V gene lookup returns CDR1 SGHRS and CDR2 YFSETQ. The CDR3 has 14 residues. J gave up 4 bases and V 7 bases, and 5 bases lay outside the gene matches. The CDR3 DNA sequence: TGCGCCAGCGGGGAACTAGCGGGCACCGGGGAGCTGTTTTTT. Translating gives CASGELAGTGELFF.

This rearrangement joins TRBV7-2 to TRBJ2-5, with TRBD1 matching 7 bases. V lost 3 bases and J lost 5; bases outside the gene matches: 3. Germline CDR1 reads SGHTA; CDR2 reads FQGNSA. This CDR3 has 13 amino acids. The CDR3 DNA sequence: TGTGCCAGCAGCTTGGACAGGTGGGAGACCCAGTACTTC. Residues: CASSLDRWETQYF.

V is TRBV5-1 and J is TRBJ2-2, with D perhaps TRBD1 (5 bases). The CDR3 length is 15 residues. Germline CDR1 and CDR2: SGHRS and YFSETQ. Between the trimmed V and J ends, which lost 2 bases and 0 bases, there was a span of 8 bases. This CDR3 is CASSFQGPNTGELFF. Here the CDR3 DNA reads TGCGCCAGCAGCTTCCAGGGCCCGAACACCGGGGAGCTGTTTTTT.

V usage is TRBV6-6 and J usage is TRBJ2-1; TRBD2 matches 7 bases. Germline V lookup: CDR1 MNHNY, CDR2 SVGAGI (reference sequence). This CDR3 comprises 15 residues. J lost 4 bases, V lost 4 bases, and 7 bases had no gene match. DNA for the CDR3: TGTGCCAGCAGTTCCGGCCCGGGGGGATACAATGAGCAGTTCTTC. Its protein is CASSSGPGGYNEQFF.

The V gene is TRBV5-5, the J gene TRBJ2-7; TRBD1 matches 9 bases. The V segment lost 2 bases and the J segment 2 bases; nucleotides outside the gene matches: 5. Germline V gene data show CDR1 as SGHKS and CDR2 as YYEKEE (reference sequence). This CDR3 comprises 15 residues. The CDR3 spells CASSFRDRVTYEQYF. The CDR3 nucleotides read TGTGCCAGCAGCTTCCGGGACAGGGTTACCTACGAGCAGTACTTC.

V usage is TRBV7-8 and J usage is TRBJ2-1; 12 bases map to TRBD2. This CDR3 comprises 20 residues. From germline, CDR1 is SGHVS and CDR2 FQNEAQ. V lost 5 bases to trimming and J lost 1 base; unmatched junction nucleotides: 15. The CDR3 is CASSPRLASGRAGSYNEQFF. DNA for the CDR3: TGTGCCAGCAGCCCCCGCTTGGCTAGCGGGAGGGCGGGTTCCTACAATGAGCAGTTCTTC.

The chain has TRBV12-5 and TRBJ2-1; D remains ambiguous. This CDR3 region has 14 residues. CDR1 and CDR2 (germline): LGHNT, FRNRAP. The V and J ends lost 3 bases and 4 bases respectively, with 10 bases between them. CDR3 loop: CASGFILRYNEQFF. The CDR3 DNA is TGTGCTAGTGGTTTTATACTACGTTACAATGAGCAGTTCTTC.

The rearrangement uses TRBV20-1 and TRBJ2-1; perhaps TRBD2 as D (6 bases). Trimming removed 7 bases from V and 6 bases from J, with 10 bases in between. Germline CDR1 DFQATT, CDR2 SNEGSKA (reference sequence). The CDR3 length is 11 residues. CDR3 sequence reads: CSVGRSNEQFF. In DNA, the CDR3 is TGCAGTGTTGGGAGGAGCAATGAGCAGTTCTTC.